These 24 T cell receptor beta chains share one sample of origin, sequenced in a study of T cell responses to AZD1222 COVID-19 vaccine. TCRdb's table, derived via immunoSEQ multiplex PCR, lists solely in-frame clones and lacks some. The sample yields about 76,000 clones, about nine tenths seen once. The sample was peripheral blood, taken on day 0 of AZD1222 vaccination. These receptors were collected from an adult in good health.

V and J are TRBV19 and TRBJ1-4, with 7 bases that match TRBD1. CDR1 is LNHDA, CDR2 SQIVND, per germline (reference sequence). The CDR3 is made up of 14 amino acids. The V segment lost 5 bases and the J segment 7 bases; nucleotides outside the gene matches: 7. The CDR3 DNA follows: TGTGCCAGTAGTCCAGGGGGTGGGCGTGAAAAACTGTTTTTT. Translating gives CASSPGGGREKLFF. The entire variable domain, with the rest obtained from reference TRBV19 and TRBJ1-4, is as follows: DGGITQSPKYLFRKEGQNVTLSCEQNLNHDAMYWYRQDPGQGLRLIYYSQIVNDFQKGDIAEGYSVSREKKESFPLTVTSAQKNPTAFYLCASSPGGGREKLFFGSGTQLSVL.

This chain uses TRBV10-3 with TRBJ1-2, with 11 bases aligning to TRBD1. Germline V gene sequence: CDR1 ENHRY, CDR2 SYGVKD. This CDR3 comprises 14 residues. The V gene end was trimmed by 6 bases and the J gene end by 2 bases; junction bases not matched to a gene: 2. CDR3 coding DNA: TGTGCCATCAGGGGGGACAGGGGGAACTATGGCTACACCTTC. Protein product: CAIRGDRGNYGYTF.

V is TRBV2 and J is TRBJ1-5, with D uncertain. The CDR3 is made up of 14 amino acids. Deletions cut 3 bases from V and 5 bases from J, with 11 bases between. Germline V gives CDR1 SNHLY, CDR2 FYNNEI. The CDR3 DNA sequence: TGTGCCAGCAGTGACAGGCGCCGGGATCAGCCCCAGCATTTT. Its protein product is CASSDRRRDQPQHF.

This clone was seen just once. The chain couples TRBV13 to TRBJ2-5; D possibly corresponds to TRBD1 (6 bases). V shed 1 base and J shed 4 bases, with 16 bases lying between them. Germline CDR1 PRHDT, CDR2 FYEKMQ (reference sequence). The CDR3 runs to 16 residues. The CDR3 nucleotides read TGTGCCAGCAGCTTAGATCTGCCAGGGGTCAGAGAGACCCAGTACTTC. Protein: CASSLDLPGVRETQYF.

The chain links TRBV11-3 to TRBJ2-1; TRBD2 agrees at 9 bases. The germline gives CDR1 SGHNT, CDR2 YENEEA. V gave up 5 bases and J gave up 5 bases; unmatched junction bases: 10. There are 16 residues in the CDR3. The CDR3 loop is CASSLLSGRADNEQFF. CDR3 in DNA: TGTGCCAGCAGCCTCCTTAGCGGGAGAGCTGACAATGAGCAGTTCTTC.

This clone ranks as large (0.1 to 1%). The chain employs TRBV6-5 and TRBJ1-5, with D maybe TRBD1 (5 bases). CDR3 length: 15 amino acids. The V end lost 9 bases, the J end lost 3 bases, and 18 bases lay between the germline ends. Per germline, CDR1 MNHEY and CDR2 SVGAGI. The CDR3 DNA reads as TGTGCCAGTGATGAGGGGCGCGGGGACAATCAGCCCCAGCATTTT. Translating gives CASDEGRGDNQPQHF.

The CDR3 loop reads CASSLSTDEKLFF. In DNA, the CDR3 is TGTGCCAGCAGTTTGAGTACTGATGAAAAACTGTTTTTT. V is TRBV12-3 or TRBV12-4 and J is TRBJ1-4; D is undetermined. V lost 3 bases to trimming and J lost 6 bases, with 8 bases between them. The CDR3 sequence is 13 residues long.

CDR3 nucleotides: TGCAGTGCTAGTAGAGGGATGGAGTCACCCCTCCACTTT. Translated: CSASRGMESPLHF. This chain uses TRBV20-1 with TRBJ1-6, with no clear D. V was trimmed by 3 bases and J by 10 bases, leaving 13 bases between them. CDR1 and CDR2 from the germline V gene are DFQATT and SNEGSKA (reference sequence). The CDR3 has 13 residues.

CDR3 in amino acids: CASSHPEAGARVSNQPQHF. CDR3 coding DNA: TGCGCCAGCAGTCACCCTGAGGCAGGGGCGAGGGTAAGCAATCAGCCCCAGCATTTT. This sequence joins TRBV23-1 and TRBJ1-5, with D perhaps TRBD1 (6 bases). TRBV23-1 is sorted into the ORF group, with uncertain function. V was cut by 3 bases and J by 1 base, with 22 bases left in between. The CDR3 runs to 19 residues.

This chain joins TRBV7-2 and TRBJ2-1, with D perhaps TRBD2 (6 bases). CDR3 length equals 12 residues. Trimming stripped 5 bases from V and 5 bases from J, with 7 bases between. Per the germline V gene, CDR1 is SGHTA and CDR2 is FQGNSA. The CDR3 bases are TGTGCCAGCAGCCGGACTAACAATGAGCAGTTCTTC. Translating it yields CASSRTNNEQFF. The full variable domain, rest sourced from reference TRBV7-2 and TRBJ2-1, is GAGVSQSPSNKVTEKGKDVELRCDPISGHTALYWYRQSLGQGLEFLIYFQGNSAPDKSGLPSDRFSAERTGGSVSTLTIQRTQQEDSAVYLCASSRTNNEQFFGPGTRLTVL.

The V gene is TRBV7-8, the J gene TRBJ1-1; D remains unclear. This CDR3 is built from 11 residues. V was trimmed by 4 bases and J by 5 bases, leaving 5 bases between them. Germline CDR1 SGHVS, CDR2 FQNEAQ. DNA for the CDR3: TGTGCCAGCAGCTCGGGGACTGAAGCTTTCTTT. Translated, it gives CASSSGTEAFF.

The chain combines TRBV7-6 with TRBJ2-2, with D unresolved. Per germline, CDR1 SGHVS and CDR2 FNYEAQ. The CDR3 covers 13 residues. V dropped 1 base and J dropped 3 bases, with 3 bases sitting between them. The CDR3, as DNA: TGTGCCAGCAGCTTAGGGGACACCGGGGAGCTGTTTTTT. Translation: CASSLGDTGELFF.

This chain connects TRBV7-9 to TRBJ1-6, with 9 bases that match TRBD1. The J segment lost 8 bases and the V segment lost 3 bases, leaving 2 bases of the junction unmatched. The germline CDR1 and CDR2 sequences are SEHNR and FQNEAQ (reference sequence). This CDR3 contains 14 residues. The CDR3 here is CASSFWDRDSPLHF. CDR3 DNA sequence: TGTGCCAGCAGCTTCTGGGACAGGGATTCACCCCTCCACTTT.

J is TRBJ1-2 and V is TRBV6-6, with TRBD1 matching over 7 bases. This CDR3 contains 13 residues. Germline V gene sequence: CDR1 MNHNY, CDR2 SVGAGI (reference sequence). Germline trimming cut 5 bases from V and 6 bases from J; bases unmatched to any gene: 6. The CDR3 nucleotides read TGTGCCAGCAGTCCAACCGACAGGGATGGCTACACCTTC. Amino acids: CASSPTDRDGYTF.

In DNA, the CDR3 is TGTGCCAGCAGCGCACAGGGTTACACTGAAGCTTTCTTT. This gives the protein CASSAQGYTEAFF. This chain links TRBV9 with TRBJ1-1; maybe TRBD1 (6 bases). V lost 3 bases, J lost 3 bases, and 9 bases lay in between. CDR3 length: 13 amino acids. Germline CDR1 is SGDLS and CDR2 is YYNGEE.

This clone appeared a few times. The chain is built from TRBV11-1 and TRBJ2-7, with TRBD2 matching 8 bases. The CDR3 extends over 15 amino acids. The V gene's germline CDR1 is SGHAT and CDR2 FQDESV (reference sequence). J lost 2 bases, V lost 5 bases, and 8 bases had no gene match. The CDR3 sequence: CASSPTGGGPYEQYF. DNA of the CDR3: TGTGCCAGCAGCCCGACAGGCGGGGGGCCCTACGAGCAGTACTTC.

CDR3 residues: CATYSTGTGGWNEQFF. The CDR3 nucleotides are TGTGCCACCTATTCCACCGGGACTGGGGGTTGGAATGAGCAGTTCTTC. The V and J genes are TRBV19 and TRBJ2-1, with D possibly TRBD2 on 6 matching bases. The CDR3 length is 16 residues. V was pared by 10 bases and J by 7 bases, with 26 bases between. Germline values: CDR1 LNHDA, CDR2 SQIVND (reference sequence).

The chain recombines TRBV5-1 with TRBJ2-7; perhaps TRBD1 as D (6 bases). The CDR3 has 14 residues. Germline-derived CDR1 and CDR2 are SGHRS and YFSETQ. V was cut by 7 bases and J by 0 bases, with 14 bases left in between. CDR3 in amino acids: CASGRQASSYEQYF. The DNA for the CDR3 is TGCGCCAGCGGCAGACAGGCCAGCTCCTACGAGCAGTACTTC. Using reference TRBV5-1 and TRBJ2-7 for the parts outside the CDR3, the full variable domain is KAGVTQTPRYLIKTRGQQVTLSCSPISGHRSVSWYQQTPGQGLQFLFEYFSETQRNKGNFPGRFSGRQFSNSRSEMNVSTLELGDSALYLCASGRQASSYEQYFGPGTRLTVT.

CDR3 loop: CASSLGADTQYF. As DNA, the CDR3 is TGTGCCAGCAGCTTGGGGGCAGATACGCAGTATTTT. The chain uses TRBV5-4 and TRBJ2-3; D unresolved. Looked up from germline, CDR1 is SGHNT and CDR2 is YYREEE (reference sequence). Trimming removed 0 bases at V and 4 bases at J, with 3 bases between. There are 12 residues in the CDR3.

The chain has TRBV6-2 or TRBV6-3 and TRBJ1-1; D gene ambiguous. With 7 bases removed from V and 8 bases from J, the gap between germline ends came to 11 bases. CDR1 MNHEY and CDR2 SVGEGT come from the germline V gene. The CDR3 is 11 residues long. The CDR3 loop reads CASNPVTEAFF. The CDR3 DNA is TGTGCCAGCAACCCGGTAACGGAAGCTTTCTTT.

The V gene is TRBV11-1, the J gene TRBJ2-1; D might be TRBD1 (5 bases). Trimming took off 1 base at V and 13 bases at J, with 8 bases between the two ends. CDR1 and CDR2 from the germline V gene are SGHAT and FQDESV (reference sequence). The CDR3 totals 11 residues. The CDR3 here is CASSLDRTQFF. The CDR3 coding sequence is TGTGCCAGCAGCTTAGACAGGACACAGTTCTTC.

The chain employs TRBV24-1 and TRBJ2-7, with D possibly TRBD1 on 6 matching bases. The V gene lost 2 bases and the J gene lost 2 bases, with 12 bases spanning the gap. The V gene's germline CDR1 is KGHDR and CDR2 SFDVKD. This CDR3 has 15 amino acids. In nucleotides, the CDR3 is TGTGCCACCAGTGATTCCGGGACATCTACCTACGAGCAGTACTTC. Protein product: CATSDSGTSTYEQYF.

The CDR3 here is CASNDGQGDFEQFF. The CDR3 DNA reads TGTGCCAGCAACGACGGACAGGGAGATTTTGAGCAGTTCTTC. The chain links TRBV9 to TRBJ2-1, with 8 bases fitting TRBD1. The ends lost 6 bases at V and 9 bases at J; junction bases unmatched: 11. In germline, CDR1 is SGDLS, CDR2 YYNGEE. This CDR3 is 14 amino acids long. The full variable domain, in which reference TRBV9 and TRBJ2-1 provide the parts outside the CDR3, is DSGVTQTPKHLITATGQRVTLRCSPRSGDLSVYWYQQSLDQGLQFLIQYYNGEERAKGNILERFSAQQFPDLHSELNLSSLELGDSALYFCASNDGQGDFEQFFGPGTRLTVL.

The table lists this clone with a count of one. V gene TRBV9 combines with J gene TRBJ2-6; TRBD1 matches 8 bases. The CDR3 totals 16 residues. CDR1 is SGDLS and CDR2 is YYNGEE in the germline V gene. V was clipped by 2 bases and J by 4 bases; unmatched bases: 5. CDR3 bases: TGTGCCAGCAGCGTTACAGGGGGGACCGGGGCCAACGTCCTGACTTTC. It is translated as CASSVTGGTGANVLTF. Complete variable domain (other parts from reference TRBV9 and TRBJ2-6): DSGVTQTPKHLITATGQRVTLRCSPRSGDLSVYWYQQSLDQGLQFLIQYYNGEERAKGNILERFSAQQFPDLHSELNLSSLELGDSALYFCASSVTGGTGANVLTFGAGSRLTVL.